What follows is one TCR beta chain and its context. Its specificity is unknown. A J-beta primer mix and a sample-barcoded 5' primer were used in a second PCR of about 7 to 12 cycles. A tag from a template-switch adaptor with 12 random nucleotides marked each cDNA molecule. One entry per CDR3 protein, called by TCRdb with MiXCR from the 5' RACE reads. The table has about 1,400,000 distinct CDR3 sequences, roughly 59% seen once. The sample belongs to a study of blood T cells in healthy people across ages. Whole-study results and caveats: There was no known CMV status for donors, so expanded clonotype changes were possibly confounded. Without sorted subsets, naive and antigen-experienced compartments could not be conclusively compared. Long-lived donors had more naive CD4+ cells and higher diversity than aged donors.

This CDR3 has 12 residues. CDR1 DFQATT and CDR2 SNEGSKA come from the germline V gene (reference sequence). Trimming shortened V by 8 bases and J by 10 bases, and 17 bases separated the two germline ends. Material for sequencing was blood. The chain uses TRBV20-1 and TRBJ1-4; D not certain. The clonotype originates from a man in his late teens or twenties in good health. For the CDR3, the DNA is TGCAGTTCTGACCCCAACGGAGGAAAACTGTTTTTT. This translates into CSSDPNGGKLFF.